This is a list of T cell receptor beta chains from one sample in a study of shared clonotypes between healthy human individuals. The assay was immunoSEQ multiplex PCR, and TCRdb's table has in-frame clones only and misses some. Among about 750,000 clones listed, nearly 95% were seen once. Sequences were obtained from naive CD8+ T cells sorted from blood. These receptors were taken from a young man in good health. The CDR3 runs from the conserved cysteine through the conserved F or W. The D gene is left open where the match is weak. Part of the rows lack a size; the others show once, few, many or a class for expanded clones.

D	size	V	J	DNA	CDR3
TRBD2	NA	TRBV6-6	TRBJ2-7	TGTGCCAGCAGTTACTCGAATCTAGCGGGAGGCGAGCAGTACTTC	CASSYSNLAGGEQYF
NA	few	TRBV10-3	TRBJ2-3	TGTGCCATCTCCCCAGTATCGGCAGATACGCAGTATTTT	CAISPVSADTQYF
NA	NA	TRBV15	TRBJ2-5	TGTGCCACCAGCAGACCCCCACAAGAGACCCAGTACTTC	CATSRPPQETQYF
NA	NA	TRBV13	TRBJ1-1	TGTGCCAGCAGCTCCCCCGACGGCCCTGAGACTGAAGCTTTCTTT	CASSSPDGPETEAFF
NA	NA	TRBV27	TRBJ1-4	TGTGCCAGCAGTTGGACTGCCATTAGGGGTTCGGAAAAACTGTTTTTT	CASSWTAIRGSEKLFF
TRBD2	NA	TRBV2	TRBJ2-7	TGTGCCAGCAGTGAAACTAGCGGGAGCCCCCGGGAGCAGTACTTC	CASSETSGSPREQYF
TRBD1	once	TRBV4-3	TRBJ1-1	TGCGCCAGCAGCCAGGGCAGGGGGGGACCGGAGGGTGAAGCTTTCTTT	CASSQGRGGPEGEAFF
NA	NA	TRBV14	TRBJ2-1	TGTGCCAGCAGCCAAGTACCCCGCTACAATGAGCAGTTCTTC	CASSQVPRYNEQFF
NA	few	TRBV6-1	TRBJ2-7	TGTGCCAGCAGTGGTAAGGACATCGACGGGTACGAGCAGTACTTC	CASSGKDIDGYEQYF
NA	NA	TRBV13	TRBJ2-3	TGTGCCAGCAGCTTAGGTCTCGAGATCGGGACGCAGTATTTT	CASSLGLEIGTQYF
NA	NA	TRBV10-3	TRBJ2-2	TGTGCCATCAGTGAGGGTACCGGGGAGCTGTTTTTT	CAISEGTGELFF
NA	NA	TRBV6-5	TRBJ2-7	TGTGCCAGCAGTACGAGGGGTGGCGAGCAGTACTTC	CASSTRGGEQYF
NA	NA	TRBV28	TRBJ1-5	TGTGCCAGCAGTCCCGCAGGGCTGGGTCAGCCCCAGCATTTT	CASSPAGLGQPQHF
NA	NA	TRBV6-1	TRBJ1-2	TGTGCCAGCAGTGAAGCCCATAACAGTGCCTCTAACTATGGCTACACCTTC	CASSEAHNSASNYGYTF
NA	NA	TRBV15	TRBJ1-5	TGTGCCACCCGGAACAGTGGCGTCGGCAATCAGCCCCAGCATTTT	CATRNSGVGNQPQHF
TRBD1	once	TRBV7-9	TRBJ2-7	TGTGCCAGCAGCACTGAAACAGGGGGCTCCTACGAGCAGTACTTC	CASSTETGGSYEQYF
TRBD1	NA	TRBV28	TRBJ1-2	TGTGCCAGCAGTTGGAGGGGACTCGGACAGGGCGTCGGTTTTAACTATGGCTACACCTTC	CASSWRGLGQGVGFNYGYTF
TRBD2	NA	TRBV5-1	TRBJ2-7	TGCGCCAGCAGCTCTATAGGGCTAGCGGGAGCACACGAGCAGTACTTC	CASSSIGLAGAHEQYF
NA	NA	TRBV7-9	TRBJ2-3	TGTGCCAGCAGCTTTGAGCATACGCAGTATTTT	CASSFEHTQYF
NA	NA	TRBV28	TRBJ2-5	TGTGCCAGCAGGTTAGGAGTAGCTAGTTACGAGACCCAGTACTTC	CASRLGVASYETQYF
TRBD2	NA	TRBV4-3	TRBJ2-1	TGCGCCAGCAGCCAAACGGGACTAGCGGGAAGGGCCGACAATGAGCAGTTCTTC	CASSQTGLAGRADNEQFF
TRBD2	NA	TRBV7-9	TRBJ2-1	TGTGCCAGCAGCCGACTAGCGGGAGAGTGGTTCTTC	CASSRLAGEWFF
TRBD1	NA	TRBV7-8	TRBJ2-7	TGTGCCAGCAGCTTGCGCCCGGGACAGGCCTCCTACGAGCAGTACTTC	CASSLRPGQASYEQYF
TRBD1	NA	TRBV29-1	TRBJ1-1	TGCAGCGTTGCGGTACTCCCCCGGACAGGGGGGTGGAACACTGAAGCTTTCTTT	CSVAVLPRTGGWNTEAFF
TRBD1	NA	TRBV6-6	TRBJ1-2	TGTGCCAGCAGTTTCGGGACAGGGGCAGACTATGGCTACACCTTC	CASSFGTGADYGYTF
TRBD2	NA	TRBV27	TRBJ2-7	TGTGCCAGCAGTTTGGCTAGCGGTATTTACGAGCAGTACTTC	CASSLASGIYEQYF
NA	NA	TRBV19	TRBJ2-1	TGTGCCAGTAGGTTTTACAATGAGCAGTTCTTC	CASRFYNEQFF
TRBD1	NA	TRBV7-9	TRBJ2-7	TGTGCCAGCAGATCGGACAGGGCTCACGAGCAGTACTTC	CASRSDRAHEQYF
NA	NA	TRBV21-1	TRBJ2-1	TGTGCCAGAAGGGATGAGCAGTTCTTC	CARRDEQFF
TRBD2	NA	TRBV11-2	TRBJ2-1	TGTGCCAGCCGCATAGCGGGAGGGGACAATGAGCAGTTCTTC	CASRIAGGDNEQFF
NA	NA	TRBV6-1	TRBJ2-1	TGTGCCAGCAGTGGCCGACGGGCGCGGAGCTCCTACAATGAGCAGTTCTTC	CASSGRRARSSYNEQFF
TRBD2	NA	TRBV4-1	TRBJ2-3	TGCGCCAGCAGCGCCCGACTAGCGGGAGGCACAGATACGCAGTATTTT	CASSARLAGGTDTQYF
NA	NA	TRBV11-2	TRBJ2-1	TGTGCCAGCAGCTTAGAAGTGATCAATGAGCAGTTCTTC	CASSLEVINEQFF
NA	NA	TRBV28	TRBJ2-7	TGTGCCAGCAGGGCCACTAGCTCCTACGAGCAGTACTTC	CASRATSSYEQYF
NA	NA	TRBV7-6	TRBJ2-2	TGTGCCAGCAGCTTGGGGGCGGGGGACCTTACCACCGGGGAGCTGTTTTTT	CASSLGAGDLTTGELFF
TRBD1	NA	TRBV5-6	TRBJ1-2	TGTGCCAGCAGCTTAGGGACAGGGTATGGCTACACCTTC	CASSLGTGYGYTF
NA	NA	TRBV7-9	TRBJ2-1	TGTGCCAGCAGCTTGGCGGGAACTTACAATGAGCAGTTCTTC	CASSLAGTYNEQFF
TRBD1	NA	TRBV2	TRBJ2-3	TGTGCCAGCAGGGACAGGGATTGGTATTTT	CASRDRDWYF
NA	NA	TRBV5-6	TRBJ2-7	TGTGCCAGCAGCATAGATACAGGGAGCTACGAGCAGTACTTC	CASSIDTGSYEQYF
TRBD2	NA	TRBV9	TRBJ2-5	TGTGCCAGCAGCGCGGGGACTAGCTTAGGCCAAGAGACCCAGTACTTC	CASSAGTSLGQETQYF
TRBD2	NA	TRBV7-9	TRBJ2-2	TGTGCCAGCAGCGGACTAGCGGGAGAGCCCGGGGAGCTGTTTTTT	CASSGLAGEPGELFF
TRBD2	NA	TRBV6-5	TRBJ2-2	TGTGCCAGCAGTTACGTAGCGGGAGAAGGGACCGGGGAGCTGTTTTTT	CASSYVAGEGTGELFF
NA	NA	TRBV19	TRBJ1-5	TGTGCCACTAAGCTTCCAGGGCAGCCCCAGCATTTT	CATKLPGQPQHF
NA	NA	TRBV30	TRBJ2-7	TGTGCCTGGAGTGTTTCTGGCCCCTACGAGCAGTACTTC	CAWSVSGPYEQYF
NA	NA	TRBV27	TRBJ2-3	TGTGCCAGCAGTTGGAGCGAACCCACAGATACGCAGTATTTT	CASSWSEPTDTQYF
TRBD2	NA	TRBV7-2	TRBJ2-1	TGTGCCAGCAGCTTAGTGGCGGGAGGGTACAATGAGCAGTTCTTC	CASSLVAGGYNEQFF